This TCR beta chain was recorded in a study of T cells in Graves' hyperthyroidism and ophthalmopathy. Trimming removed 5 bases from V and 9 bases from J, with 11 bases in between. CDR3 length: 13 amino acids. Germline-derived CDR1 and CDR2 are MDHEN and SYDVKM. A few counts support this clonotype. RNA transcripts served as the template for amplifying TCR beta CDR3 regions. An initial round of RT-PCR targeting the TCR CDR3 relied on the HTBI primer set. MiXCR, applied by TCRdb to the multiplex PCR reads, yields one record per CDR3 protein. This sample yields over 500,000 distinct CDR3 sequences, of which 12% to 15% are seen a single time; roughly 14% belongs to the top ten. Patients aged 18 to 65 had newly diagnosed hyperthyroidism lasting under 2 months. Uncontrolled infection, other autoimmune disease, pregnancy and lactation each barred patients from inclusion. Thyroid ultrasound and orbital computed tomography, with clinical symptoms and serum thyroxine and TRAb, informed diagnoses.

Sequencing input: blood. The V call is TRBV28, the J call TRBJ1-6; a weak D match, TRBD1 (5 bases). The receptor's source is a woman aged 40 to 50 with Graves' hyperthyroidism. CDR3 sequence reads: CASSPRTISPLHF. CDR3 bases: TGTGCCAGCAGTCCCCGGACAATTTCACCCCTCCACTTT.